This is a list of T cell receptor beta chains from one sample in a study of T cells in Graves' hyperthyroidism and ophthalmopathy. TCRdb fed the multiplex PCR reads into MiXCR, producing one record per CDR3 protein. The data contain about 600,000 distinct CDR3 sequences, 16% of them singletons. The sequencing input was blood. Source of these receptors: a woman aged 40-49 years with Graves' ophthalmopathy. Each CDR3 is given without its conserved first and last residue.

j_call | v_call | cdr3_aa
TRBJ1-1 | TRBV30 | AWSGGQTASRAF
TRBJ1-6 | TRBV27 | ASRDTAYNSPLH
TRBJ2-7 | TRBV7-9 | ASSSKGDPLYEQY
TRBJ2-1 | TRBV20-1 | SGTSGGAVRVNEQF
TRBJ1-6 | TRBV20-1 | SARAGTGLSPLH
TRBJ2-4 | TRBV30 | AWNGQGGVRNIQY
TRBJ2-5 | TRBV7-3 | ASSLSGGFGETQY
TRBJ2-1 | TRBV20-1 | SARVANEQF
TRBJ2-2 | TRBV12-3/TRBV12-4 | ASQREGRDTGELF
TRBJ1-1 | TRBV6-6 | ASSYSVARGFPEAF
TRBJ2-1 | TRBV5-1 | ASSLDASSSYNEQF
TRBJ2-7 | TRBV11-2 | ASSPWEALGEQY
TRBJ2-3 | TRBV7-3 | ASSLIGTFSASTDTQY
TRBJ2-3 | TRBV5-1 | ASSSQSTDTQY
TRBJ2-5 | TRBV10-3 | AISGGRGETQY
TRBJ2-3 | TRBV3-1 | ASSQRRVVGTDTQY
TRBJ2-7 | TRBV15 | ATSRYTGGTRGEQY
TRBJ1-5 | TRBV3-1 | ASRQNREQPQH
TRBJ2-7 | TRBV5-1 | ASSLALTPDGLYEQY
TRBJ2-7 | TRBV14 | ASSQSDSTYEQY
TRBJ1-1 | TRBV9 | ASSPTILTEAF
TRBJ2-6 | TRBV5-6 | ASSLVGGLAGANVLT
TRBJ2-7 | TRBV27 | ASSLISTHTYEQY
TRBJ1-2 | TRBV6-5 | ASSYSKSLLGDRGYGYT
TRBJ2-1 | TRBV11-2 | ASSLRTSGSYSYNEQF
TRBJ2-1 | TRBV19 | ASSIGGLSYNEQF
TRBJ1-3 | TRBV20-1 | SALTGGAGNTIY
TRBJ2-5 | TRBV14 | ASSGPLFGETQY
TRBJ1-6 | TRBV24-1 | ATREEHRPPLH
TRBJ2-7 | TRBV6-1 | ASSHDRGSYEQY
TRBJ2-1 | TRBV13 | ASSLRPDYNEQF
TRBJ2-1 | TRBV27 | ASSRLAGGIGEQF
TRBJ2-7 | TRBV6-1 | ASRKGSLQLSYEQY
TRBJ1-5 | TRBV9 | ASSITGDGPQH
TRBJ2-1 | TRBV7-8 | ASSPLSSYNEQF
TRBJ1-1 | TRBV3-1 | ASQGQAQNTEAF
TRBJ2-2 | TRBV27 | ASTFVSTGELF
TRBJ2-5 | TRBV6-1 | ASRADLGETQY
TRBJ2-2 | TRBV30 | AWSRQGTGELF
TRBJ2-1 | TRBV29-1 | SATGTGGFGEQF
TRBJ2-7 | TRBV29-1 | SVATSSYEQY
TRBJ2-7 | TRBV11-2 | ASSLEQGMLYEQY
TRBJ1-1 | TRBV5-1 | ASSLSGTGNTETF
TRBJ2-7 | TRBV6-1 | ASSEDQGTGYTEQY